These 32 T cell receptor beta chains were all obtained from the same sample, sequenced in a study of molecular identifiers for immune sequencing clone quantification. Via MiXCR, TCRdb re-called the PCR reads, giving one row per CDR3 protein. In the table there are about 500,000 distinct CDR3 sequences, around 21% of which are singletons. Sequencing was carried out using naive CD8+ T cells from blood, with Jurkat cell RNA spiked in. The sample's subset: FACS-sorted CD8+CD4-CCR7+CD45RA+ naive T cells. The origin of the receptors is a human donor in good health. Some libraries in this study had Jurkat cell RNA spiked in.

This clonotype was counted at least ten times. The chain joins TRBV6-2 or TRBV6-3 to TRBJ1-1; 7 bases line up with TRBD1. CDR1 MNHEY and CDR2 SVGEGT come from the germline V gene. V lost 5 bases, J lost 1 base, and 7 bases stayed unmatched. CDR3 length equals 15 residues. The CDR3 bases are TGTGCCAGCAGTCGCCGGGACAGAGCGAACACTGAAGCTTTCTTT. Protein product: CASSRRDRANTEAFF.

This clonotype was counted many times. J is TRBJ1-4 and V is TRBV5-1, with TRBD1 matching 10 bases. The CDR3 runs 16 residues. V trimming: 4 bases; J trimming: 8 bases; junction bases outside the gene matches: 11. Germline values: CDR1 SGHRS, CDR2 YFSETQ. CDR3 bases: TGCGCCAGCAGCCCCTCCGGGACAGGGGCGGGAGAAAAACTGTTTTTT. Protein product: CASSPSGTGAGEKLFF.

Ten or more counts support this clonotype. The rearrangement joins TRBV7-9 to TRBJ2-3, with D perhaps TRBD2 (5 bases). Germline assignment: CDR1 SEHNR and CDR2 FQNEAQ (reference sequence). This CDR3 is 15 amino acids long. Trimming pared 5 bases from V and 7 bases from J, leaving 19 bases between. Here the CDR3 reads CASSPELRTFNTQYF. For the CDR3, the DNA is TGTGCCAGCAGCCCAGAGTTAAGGACTTTCAATACGCAGTATTTT.

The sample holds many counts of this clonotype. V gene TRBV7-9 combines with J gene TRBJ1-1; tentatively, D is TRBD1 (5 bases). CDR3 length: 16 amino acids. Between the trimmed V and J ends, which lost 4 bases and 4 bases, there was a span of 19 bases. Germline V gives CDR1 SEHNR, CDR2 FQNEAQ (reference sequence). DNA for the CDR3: TGTGCCAGCAGCTCGCCCGACAGCGTCTTGGGCACTGAAGCTTTCTTT. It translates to CASSSPDSVLGTEAFF.

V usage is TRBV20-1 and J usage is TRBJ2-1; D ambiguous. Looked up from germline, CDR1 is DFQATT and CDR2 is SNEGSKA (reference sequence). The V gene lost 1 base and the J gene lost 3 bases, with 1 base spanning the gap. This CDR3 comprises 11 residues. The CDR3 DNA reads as TGCAGTGCTAGAGGCTACAATGAGCAGTTCTTC. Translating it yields CSARGYNEQFF.

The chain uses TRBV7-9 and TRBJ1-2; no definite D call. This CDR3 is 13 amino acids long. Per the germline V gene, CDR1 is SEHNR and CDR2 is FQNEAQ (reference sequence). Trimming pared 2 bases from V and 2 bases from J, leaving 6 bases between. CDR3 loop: CASSLSENYGYTF. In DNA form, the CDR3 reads TGTGCCAGCAGCTTATCCGAGAACTATGGCTACACCTTC.

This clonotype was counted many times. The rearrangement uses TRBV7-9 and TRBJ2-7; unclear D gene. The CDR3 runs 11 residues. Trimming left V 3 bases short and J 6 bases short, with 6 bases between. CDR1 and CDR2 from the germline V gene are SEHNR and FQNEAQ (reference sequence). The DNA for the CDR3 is TGTGCCAGCAGCTTGAGTGGCGAGCAGTACTTC. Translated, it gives CASSLSGEQYF. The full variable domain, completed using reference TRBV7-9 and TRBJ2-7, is DTGVSQNPRHKITKRGQNVTFRCDPISEHNRLYWYRQTLGQGPEFLTYFQNEAQLEKSRLLSDRFSAERPKGSFSTLEIQRTEQGDSAMYLCASSLSGEQYFGPGTRLTVT.

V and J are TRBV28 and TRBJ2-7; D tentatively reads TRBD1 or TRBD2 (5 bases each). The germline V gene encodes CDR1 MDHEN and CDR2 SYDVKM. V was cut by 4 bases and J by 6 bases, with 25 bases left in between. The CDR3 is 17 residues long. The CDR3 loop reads CASSSRHGGRESGEQYF. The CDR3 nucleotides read TGTGCCAGCAGTTCCCGACACGGTGGCAGGGAGTCTGGCGAGCAGTACTTC. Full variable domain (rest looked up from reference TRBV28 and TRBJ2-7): DVKVTQSSRYLVKRTGEKVFLECVQDMDHENMFWYRQDPGLGLRLIYFSYDVKMKEKGDIPEGYSVSREKKERFSLILESASTNQTSMYLCASSSRHGGRESGEQYFGPGTRLTVT.

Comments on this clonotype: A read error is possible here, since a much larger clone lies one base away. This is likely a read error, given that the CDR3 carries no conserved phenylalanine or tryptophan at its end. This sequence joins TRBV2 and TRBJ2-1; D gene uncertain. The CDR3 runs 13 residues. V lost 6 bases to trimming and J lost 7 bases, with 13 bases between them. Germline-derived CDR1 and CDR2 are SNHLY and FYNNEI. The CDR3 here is CASSVLILNEQFL. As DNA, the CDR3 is TGTGCCAGCAGCGTCCTAATCCTTAATGAGCAGTTCCTC.

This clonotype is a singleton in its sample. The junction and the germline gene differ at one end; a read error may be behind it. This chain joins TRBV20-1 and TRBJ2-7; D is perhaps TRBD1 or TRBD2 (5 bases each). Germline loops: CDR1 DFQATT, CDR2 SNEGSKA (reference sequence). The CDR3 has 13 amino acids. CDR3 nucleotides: TGCGGTGCTAGAGTTGCAGGGAGTTACGAGCAGTACTTC. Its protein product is CGARVAGSYEQYF.

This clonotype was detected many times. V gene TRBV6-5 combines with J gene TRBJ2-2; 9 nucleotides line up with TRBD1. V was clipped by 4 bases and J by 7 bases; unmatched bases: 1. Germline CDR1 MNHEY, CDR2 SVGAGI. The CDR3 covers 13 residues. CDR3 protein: CASSSTGGGELFF. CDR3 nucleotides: TGTGCCAGCAGTTCGACAGGGGGCGGGGAGCTGTTTTTT.

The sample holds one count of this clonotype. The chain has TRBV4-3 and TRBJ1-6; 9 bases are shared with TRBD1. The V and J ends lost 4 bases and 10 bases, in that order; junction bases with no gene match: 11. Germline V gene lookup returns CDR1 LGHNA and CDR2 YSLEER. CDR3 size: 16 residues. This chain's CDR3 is CASSLDLDRGPSPLHF. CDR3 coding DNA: TGCGCCAGCAGCCTAGATTTGGACAGGGGACCATCACCCCTCCACTTT.

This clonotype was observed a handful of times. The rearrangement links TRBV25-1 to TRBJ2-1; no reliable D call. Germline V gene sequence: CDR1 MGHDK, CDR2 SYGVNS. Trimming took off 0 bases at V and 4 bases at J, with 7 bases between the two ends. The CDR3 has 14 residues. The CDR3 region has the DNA TGTGCCAGCAGTGAATACCGGCCGTACAATGAGCAGTTCTTC. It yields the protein CASSEYRPYNEQFF.

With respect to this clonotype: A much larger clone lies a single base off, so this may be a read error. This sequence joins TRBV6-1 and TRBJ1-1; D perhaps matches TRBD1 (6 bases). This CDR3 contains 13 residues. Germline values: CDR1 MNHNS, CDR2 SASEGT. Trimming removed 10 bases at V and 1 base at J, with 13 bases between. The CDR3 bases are TGTGCCAACACACGGGGGCCGAACACTGAAGCTTTCTTT. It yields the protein CANTRGPNTEAFF.

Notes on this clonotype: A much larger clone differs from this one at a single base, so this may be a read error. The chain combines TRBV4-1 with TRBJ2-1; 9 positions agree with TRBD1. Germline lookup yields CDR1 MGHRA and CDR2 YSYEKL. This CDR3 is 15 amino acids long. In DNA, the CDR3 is TGCGCCAGCAGCCAACCCGGGACAGGGTCTGATGAGCAGTCCTTC. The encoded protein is CASSQPGTGSDEQSF.

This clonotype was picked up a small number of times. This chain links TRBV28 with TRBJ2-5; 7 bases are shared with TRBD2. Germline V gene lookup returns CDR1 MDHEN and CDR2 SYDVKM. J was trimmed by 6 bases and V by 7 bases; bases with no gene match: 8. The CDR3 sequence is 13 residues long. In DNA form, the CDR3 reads TGTGCCAGCATCGGCGGGAGTTCGAAGACCCAGTACTTC. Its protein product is CASIGGSSKTQYF.

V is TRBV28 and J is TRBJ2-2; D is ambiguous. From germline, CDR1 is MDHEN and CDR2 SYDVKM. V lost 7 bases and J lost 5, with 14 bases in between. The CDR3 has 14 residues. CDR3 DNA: TGTGCCAGCAACAGCATCGGACCGACCGGGGAGCTGTTTTTT. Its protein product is CASNSIGPTGELFF. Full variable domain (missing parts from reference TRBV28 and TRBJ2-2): DVKVTQSSRYLVKRTGEKVFLECVQDMDHENMFWYRQDPGLGLRLIYFSYDVKMKEKGDIPEGYSVSREKKERFSLILESASTNQTSMYLCASNSIGPTGELFFGEGSRLTVL.

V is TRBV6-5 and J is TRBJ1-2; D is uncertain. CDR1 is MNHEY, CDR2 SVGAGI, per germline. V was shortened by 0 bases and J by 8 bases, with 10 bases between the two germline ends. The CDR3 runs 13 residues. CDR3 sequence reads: CASSYSYTDGYTF. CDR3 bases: TGTGCCAGCAGTTACTCTTACACGGACGGCTACACCTTC.

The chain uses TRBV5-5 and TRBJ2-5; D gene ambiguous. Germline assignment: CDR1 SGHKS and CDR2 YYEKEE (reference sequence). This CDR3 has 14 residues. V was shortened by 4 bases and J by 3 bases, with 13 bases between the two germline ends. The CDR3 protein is CASSTWTEEETQYF. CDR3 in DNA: TGTGCCAGCAGCACGTGGACGGAAGAAGAGACCCAGTACTTC.

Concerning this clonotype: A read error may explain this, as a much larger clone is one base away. CDR3 DNA sequence: TGTGCCAGCAGCATCGGAAGGGAAGCTCTCTTT. It codes for CASSIGREALF. The rearrangement uses TRBV7-9 and TRBJ1-1; D gene ambiguous. CDR1 is SEHNR and CDR2 is FQNEAQ in the germline V gene (reference sequence). The CDR3 loop spans 11 amino acids.

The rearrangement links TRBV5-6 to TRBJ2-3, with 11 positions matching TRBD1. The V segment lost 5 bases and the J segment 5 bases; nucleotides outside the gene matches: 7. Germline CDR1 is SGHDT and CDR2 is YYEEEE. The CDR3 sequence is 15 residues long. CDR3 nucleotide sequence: TGTGCCAGCAGTTGGGACAGGGGGTCTAAAGATACGCAGTATTTT. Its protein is CASSWDRGSKDTQYF.

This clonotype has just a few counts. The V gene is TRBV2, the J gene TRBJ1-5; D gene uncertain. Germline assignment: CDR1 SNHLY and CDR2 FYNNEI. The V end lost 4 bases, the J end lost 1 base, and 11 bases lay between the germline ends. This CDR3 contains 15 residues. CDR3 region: CASSGRFESNQPQHF. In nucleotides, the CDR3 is TGTGCCAGCAGTGGGAGGTTTGAGAGCAATCAGCCCCAGCATTTT.

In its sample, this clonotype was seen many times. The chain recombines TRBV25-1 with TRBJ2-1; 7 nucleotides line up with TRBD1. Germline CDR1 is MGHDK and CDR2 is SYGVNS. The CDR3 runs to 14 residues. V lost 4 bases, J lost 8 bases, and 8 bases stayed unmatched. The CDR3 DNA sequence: TGTGCCAGCAGTGGCCGGGACAGTCTCCATGAGCAGTTCTTC. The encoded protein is CASSGRDSLHEQFF.

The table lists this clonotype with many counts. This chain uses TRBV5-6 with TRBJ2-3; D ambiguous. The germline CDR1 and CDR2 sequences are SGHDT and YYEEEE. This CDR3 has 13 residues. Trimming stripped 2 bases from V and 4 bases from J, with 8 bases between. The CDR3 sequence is CASSFGFPDTQYF. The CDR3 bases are TGTGCCAGCAGCTTTGGGTTTCCAGATACGCAGTATTTT.

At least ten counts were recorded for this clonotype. DNA of the CDR3: TGTGCCAGCAGCACCGGGACAGGTTCATACTATGGCTACACCTTC. Translated: CASSTGTGSYYGYTF. This chain connects TRBV2 to TRBJ1-2, with TRBD1 matching over 8 bases. Trimming removed 6 bases from V and 3 bases from J; junction bases left unmatched: 9. There are 15 residues in the CDR3. Germline values: CDR1 SNHLY, CDR2 FYNNEI.

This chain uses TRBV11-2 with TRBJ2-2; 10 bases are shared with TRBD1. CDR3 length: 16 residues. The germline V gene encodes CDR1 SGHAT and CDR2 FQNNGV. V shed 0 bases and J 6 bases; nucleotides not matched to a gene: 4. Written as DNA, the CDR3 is TGTGCCAGCAGCTTAGAAGGGACAGGGGTGGCCGGGGAGCTGTTTTTT. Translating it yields CASSLEGTGVAGELFF.

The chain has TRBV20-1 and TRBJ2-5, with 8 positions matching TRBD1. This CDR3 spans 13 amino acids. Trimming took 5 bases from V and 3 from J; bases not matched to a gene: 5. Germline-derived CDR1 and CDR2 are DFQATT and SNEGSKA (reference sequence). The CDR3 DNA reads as TGCAGTGCTCCGGACAGGGCTAAAGAGACCCAGTACTTC. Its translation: CSAPDRAKETQYF.

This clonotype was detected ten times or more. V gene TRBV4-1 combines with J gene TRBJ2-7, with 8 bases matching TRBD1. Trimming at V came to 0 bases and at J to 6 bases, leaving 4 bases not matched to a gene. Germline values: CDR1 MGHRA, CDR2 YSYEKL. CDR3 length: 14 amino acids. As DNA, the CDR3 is TGCGCCAGCAGCCAAGATCAGACAGGGGCCGAGCAGTACTTC. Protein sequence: CASSQDQTGAEQYF.

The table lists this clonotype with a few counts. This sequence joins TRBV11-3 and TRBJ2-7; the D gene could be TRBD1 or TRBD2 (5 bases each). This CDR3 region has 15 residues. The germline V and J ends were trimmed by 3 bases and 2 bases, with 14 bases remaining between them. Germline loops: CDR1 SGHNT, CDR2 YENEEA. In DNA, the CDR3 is TGTGCCAGCAGCTTCGGGACCCAAGGTCCCTACGAGCAGTACTTC. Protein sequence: CASSFGTQGPYEQYF.

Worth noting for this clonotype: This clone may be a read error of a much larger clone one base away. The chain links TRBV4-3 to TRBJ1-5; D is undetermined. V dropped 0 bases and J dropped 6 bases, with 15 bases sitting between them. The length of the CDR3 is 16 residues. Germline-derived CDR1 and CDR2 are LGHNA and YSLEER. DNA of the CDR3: TGCGCCAGCAGCCAAGATTATACAGCTCTTTCTCAGCCCCAGCATTTT. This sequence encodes CASSQDYTALSQPQHF.

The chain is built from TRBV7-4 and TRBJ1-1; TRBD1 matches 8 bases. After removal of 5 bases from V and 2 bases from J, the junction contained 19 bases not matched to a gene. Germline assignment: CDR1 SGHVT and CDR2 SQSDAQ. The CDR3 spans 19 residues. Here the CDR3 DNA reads TGTGCCAGCAGCCCGACCCACCTACAACCCGGACAGGGCAACACTGAAGCTTTCTTT. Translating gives CASSPTHLQPGQGNTEAFF.

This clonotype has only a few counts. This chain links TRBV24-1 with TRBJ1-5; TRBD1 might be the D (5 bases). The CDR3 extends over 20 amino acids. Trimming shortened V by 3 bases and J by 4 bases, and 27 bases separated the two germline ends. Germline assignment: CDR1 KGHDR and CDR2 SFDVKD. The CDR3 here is CATSDSQTVGGLRKNQPQHF. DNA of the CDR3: TGTGCCACCAGTGATAGCCAGACAGTCGGCGGATTGAGGAAAAATCAGCCCCAGCATTTT.